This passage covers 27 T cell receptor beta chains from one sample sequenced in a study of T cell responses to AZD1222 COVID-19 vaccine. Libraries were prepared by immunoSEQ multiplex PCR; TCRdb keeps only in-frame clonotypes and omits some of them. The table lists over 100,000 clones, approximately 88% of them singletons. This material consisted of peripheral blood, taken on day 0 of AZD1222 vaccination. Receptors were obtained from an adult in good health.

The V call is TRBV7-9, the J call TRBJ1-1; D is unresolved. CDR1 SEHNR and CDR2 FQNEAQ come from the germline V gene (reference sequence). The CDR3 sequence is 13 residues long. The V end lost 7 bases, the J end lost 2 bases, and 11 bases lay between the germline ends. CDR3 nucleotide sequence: TGTGCCAGCATCCTCCAGAGCAACACTGAAGCTTTCTTT. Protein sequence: CASILQSNTEAFF.

The CDR3 DNA reads TGCGCCAGCAGCACAGGTTTTTACAATGAGCAGTTCTTC. It is translated as CASSTGFYNEQFF. This sequence joins TRBV4-3 and TRBJ2-1; TRBD1 is a possible D gene (5 bases). CDR1 LGHNA and CDR2 YSLEER come from the germline V gene. The CDR3 consists of 13 residues. V lost 5 bases to trimming and J lost 4 bases, with 9 bases between them.

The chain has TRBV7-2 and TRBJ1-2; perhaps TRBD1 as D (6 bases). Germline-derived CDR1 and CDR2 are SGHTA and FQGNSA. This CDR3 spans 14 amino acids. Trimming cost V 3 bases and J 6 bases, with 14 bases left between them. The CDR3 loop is CASSFGRGLDGYTF. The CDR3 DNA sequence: TGTGCCAGCAGCTTCGGCAGGGGACTGGATGGCTACACCTTC.

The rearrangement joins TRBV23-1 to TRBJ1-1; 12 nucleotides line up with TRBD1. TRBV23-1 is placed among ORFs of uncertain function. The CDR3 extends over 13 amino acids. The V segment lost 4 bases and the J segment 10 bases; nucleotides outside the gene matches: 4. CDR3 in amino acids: CASSRRDRGRAFF. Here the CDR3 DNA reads TGCGCCAGCAGTCGCCGGGACAGGGGGCGAGCTTTCTTT.

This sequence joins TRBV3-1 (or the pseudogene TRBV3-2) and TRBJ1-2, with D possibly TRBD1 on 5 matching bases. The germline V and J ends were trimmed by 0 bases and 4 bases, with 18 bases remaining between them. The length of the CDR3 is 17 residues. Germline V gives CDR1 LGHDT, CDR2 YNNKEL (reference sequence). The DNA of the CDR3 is TGTGCCAGCAGCCAAGACCTCAGGGCCCCGGACTTCTATGGCTACACCTTC. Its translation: CASSQDLRAPDFYGYTF.

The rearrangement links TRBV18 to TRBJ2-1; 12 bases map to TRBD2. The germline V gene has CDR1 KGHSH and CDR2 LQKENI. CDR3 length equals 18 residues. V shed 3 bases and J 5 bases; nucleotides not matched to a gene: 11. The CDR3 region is CASSPASGGANFHNEQFF. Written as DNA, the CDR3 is TGTGCCAGCTCACCGGCTAGCGGGGGGGCGAATTTTCACAATGAGCAGTTCTTC.

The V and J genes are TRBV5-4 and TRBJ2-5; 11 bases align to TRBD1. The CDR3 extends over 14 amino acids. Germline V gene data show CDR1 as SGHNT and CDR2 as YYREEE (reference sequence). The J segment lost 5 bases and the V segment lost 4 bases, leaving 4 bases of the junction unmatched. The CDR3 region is CASSGTGGRETQYF. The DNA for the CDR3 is TGTGCCAGCAGCGGGACAGGGGGGCGGGAGACCCAGTACTTC.

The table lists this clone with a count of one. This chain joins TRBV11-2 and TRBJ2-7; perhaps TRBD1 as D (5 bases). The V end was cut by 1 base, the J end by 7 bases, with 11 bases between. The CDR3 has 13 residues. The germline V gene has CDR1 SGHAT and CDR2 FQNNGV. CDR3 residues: CASSLVGRSEQYF. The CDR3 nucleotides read TGTGCCAGCAGCTTAGTGGGGCGGAGTGAGCAGTACTTC.

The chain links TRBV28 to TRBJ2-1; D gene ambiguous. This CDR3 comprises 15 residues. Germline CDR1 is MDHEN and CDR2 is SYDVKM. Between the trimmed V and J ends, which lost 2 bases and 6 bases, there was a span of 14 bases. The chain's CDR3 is CASSLLGGLANEQFF. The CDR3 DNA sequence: TGTGCCAGCAGTTTACTGGGTGGTCTCGCCAATGAGCAGTTCTTC. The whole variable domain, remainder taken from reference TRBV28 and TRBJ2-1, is DVKVTQSSRYLVKRTGEKVFLECVQDMDHENMFWYRQDPGLGLRLIYFSYDVKMKEKGDIPEGYSVSREKKERFSLILESASTNQTSMYLCASSLLGGLANEQFFGPGTRLTVL.

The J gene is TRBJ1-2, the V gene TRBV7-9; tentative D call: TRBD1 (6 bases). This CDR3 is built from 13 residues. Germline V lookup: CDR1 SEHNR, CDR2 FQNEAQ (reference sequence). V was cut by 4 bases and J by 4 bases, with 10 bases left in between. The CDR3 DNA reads TGTGCCAGCAGCTCAGGACAGCTCTATGGCTACACCTTC. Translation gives CASSSGQLYGYTF.

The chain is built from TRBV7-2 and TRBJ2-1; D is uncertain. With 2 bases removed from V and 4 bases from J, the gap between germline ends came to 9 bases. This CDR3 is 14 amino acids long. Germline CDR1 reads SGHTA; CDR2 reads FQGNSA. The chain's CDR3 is CASSLRAQYNEQFF. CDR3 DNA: TGTGCCAGCAGCTTACGAGCCCAATACAATGAGCAGTTCTTC. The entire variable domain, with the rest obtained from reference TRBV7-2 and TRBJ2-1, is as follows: GAGVSQSPSNKVTEKGKDVELRCDPISGHTALYWYRQSLGQGLEFLIYFQGNSAPDKSGLPSDRFSAERTGGSVSTLTIQRTQQEDSAVYLCASSLRAQYNEQFFGPGTRLTVL.

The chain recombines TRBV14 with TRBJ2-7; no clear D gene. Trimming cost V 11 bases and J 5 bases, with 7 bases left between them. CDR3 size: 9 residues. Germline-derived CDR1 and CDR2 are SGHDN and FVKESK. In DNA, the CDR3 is TGTGCCGGCTCGGACGAGCAGTACTTC. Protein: CAGSDEQYF.

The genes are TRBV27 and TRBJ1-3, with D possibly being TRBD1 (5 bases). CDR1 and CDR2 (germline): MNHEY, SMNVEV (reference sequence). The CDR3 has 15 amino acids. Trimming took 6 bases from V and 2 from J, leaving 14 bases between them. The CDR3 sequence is CASSYRLHPGNTIYF. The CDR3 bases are TGTGCCAGCAGCTACAGGTTACATCCTGGAAACACCATATATTTT.

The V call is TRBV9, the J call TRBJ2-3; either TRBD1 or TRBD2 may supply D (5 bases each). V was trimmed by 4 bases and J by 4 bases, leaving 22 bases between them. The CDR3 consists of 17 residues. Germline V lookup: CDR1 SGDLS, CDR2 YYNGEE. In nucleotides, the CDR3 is TGTGCCAGCAGCTCGCCGGGACCCAATTCCGGGGCAGATACGCAGTATTTT. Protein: CASSSPGPNSGADTQYF. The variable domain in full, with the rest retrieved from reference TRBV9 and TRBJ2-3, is DSGVTQTPKHLITATGQRVTLRCSPRSGDLSVYWYQQSLDQGLQFLIQYYNGEERAKGNILERFSAQQFPDLHSELNLSSLELGDSALYFCASSSPGPNSGADTQYFGPGTRLTVL.

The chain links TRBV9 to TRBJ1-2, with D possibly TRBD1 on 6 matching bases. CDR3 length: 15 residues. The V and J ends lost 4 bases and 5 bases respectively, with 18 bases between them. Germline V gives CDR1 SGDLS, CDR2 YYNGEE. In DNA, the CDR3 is TGTGCCAGCAGCCGCTCGGCTGGGGGCGAATATGGCTACACCTTC. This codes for CASSRSAGGEYGYTF.

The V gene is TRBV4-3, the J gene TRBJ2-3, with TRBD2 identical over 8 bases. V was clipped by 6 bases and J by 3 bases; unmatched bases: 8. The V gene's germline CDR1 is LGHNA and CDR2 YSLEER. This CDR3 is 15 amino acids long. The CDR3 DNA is TGCGCCAGCAGTCAGCGGGGGCTGTCTACAGATACGCAGTATTTT. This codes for CASSQRGLSTDTQYF.

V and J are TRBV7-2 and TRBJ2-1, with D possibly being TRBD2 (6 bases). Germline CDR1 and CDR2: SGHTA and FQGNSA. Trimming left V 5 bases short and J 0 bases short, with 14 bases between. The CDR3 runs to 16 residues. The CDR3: CASSRDSQGSYNEQFF. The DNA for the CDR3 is TGTGCCAGCAGCCGGGACTCCCAAGGCTCCTACAATGAGCAGTTCTTC.

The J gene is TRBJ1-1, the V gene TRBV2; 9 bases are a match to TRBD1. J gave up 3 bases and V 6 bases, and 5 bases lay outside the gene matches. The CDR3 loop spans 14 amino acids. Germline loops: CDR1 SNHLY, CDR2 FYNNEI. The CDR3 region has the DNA TGTGCCAGCAGCGGTACAGGGGGCGACACTGAAGCTTTCTTT. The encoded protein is CASSGTGGDTEAFF. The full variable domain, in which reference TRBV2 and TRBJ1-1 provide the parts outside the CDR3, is EPEVTQTPSHQVTQMGQEVILRCVPISNHLYFYWYRQILGQKVEFLVSFYNNEISEKSEIFDDQFSVERPDGSNFTLKIRSTKLEDSAMYFCASSGTGGDTEAFFGQGTRLTVV.

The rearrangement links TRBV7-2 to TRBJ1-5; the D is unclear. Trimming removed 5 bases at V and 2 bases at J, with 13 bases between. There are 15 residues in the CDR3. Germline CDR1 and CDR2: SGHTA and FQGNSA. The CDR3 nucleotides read TGTGCCAGCAGCCCTAGGACCGGGCGCAATCAGCCCCAGCATTTT. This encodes CASSPRTGRNQPQHF.

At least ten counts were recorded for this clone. CDR3 nucleotide sequence: TGCGCCAGCTTAAGCAGGGCGAACACTGAAGCTTTCTTT. Translation gives CASLSRANTEAFF. V gene TRBV10-2 combines with J gene TRBJ1-1; TRBD1 might be the D (5 bases). Trimming removed 8 bases from V and 1 base from J, with 11 bases in between. The CDR3 totals 13 residues. Germline V gene sequence: CDR1 WSHSY, CDR2 SAAADI.

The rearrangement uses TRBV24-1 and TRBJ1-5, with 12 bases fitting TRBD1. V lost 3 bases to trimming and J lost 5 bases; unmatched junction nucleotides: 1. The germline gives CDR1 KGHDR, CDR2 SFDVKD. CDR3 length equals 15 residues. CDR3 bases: TGTGCCACCAGTGATGGGACAGGGGGCGATCAGCCCCAGCATTTT. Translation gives CATSDGTGGDQPQHF.

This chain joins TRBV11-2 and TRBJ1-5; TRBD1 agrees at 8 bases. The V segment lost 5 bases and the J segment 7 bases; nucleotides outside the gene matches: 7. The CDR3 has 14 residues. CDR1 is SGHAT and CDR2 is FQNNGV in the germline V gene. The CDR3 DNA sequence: TGTGCCAGCAGCCTCGGACAGGGCGCCCAGCCCCAGCATTTT. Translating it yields CASSLGQGAQPQHF.

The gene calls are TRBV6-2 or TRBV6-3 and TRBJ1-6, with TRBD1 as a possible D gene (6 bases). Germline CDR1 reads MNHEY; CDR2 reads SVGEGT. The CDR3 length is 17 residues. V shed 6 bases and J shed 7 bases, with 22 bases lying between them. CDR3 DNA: TGTGCCAGCAGCCCTCAGGGAGGGACAATCGCCAATTCACCCCTCCACTTT. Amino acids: CASSPQGGTIANSPLHF.

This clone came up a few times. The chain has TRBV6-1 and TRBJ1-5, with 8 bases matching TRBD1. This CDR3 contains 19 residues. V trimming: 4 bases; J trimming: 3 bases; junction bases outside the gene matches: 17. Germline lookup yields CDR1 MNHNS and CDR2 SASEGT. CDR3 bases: TGTGCCAGCAGTGCGCCCCGGACAGGGCAACGAGGGCTCAATCAGCCCCAGCATTTT. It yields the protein CASSAPRTGQRGLNQPQHF.

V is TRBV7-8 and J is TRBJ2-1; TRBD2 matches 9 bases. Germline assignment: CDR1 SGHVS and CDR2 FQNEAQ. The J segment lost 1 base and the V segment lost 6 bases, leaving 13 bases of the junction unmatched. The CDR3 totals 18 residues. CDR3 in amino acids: CASSLGLASRGSYNEQFF. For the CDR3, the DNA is TGTGCCAGCAGTCTAGGACTAGCGAGCAGAGGATCCTACAATGAGCAGTTCTTC.

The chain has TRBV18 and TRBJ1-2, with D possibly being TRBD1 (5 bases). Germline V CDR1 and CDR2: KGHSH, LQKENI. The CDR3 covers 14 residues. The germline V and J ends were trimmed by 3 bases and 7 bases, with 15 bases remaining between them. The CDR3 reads CASSPNRDGPGYTF. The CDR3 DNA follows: TGTGCCAGCTCACCTAACCGGGACGGACCTGGCTACACCTTC.

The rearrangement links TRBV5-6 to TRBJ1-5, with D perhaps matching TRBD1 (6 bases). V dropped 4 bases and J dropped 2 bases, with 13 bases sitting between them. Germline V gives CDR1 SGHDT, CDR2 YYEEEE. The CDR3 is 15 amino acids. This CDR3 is CASSLWGAGNQPQHF. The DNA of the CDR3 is TGTGCCAGCAGCCTTTGGGGGGCTGGCAATCAGCCCCAGCATTTT.